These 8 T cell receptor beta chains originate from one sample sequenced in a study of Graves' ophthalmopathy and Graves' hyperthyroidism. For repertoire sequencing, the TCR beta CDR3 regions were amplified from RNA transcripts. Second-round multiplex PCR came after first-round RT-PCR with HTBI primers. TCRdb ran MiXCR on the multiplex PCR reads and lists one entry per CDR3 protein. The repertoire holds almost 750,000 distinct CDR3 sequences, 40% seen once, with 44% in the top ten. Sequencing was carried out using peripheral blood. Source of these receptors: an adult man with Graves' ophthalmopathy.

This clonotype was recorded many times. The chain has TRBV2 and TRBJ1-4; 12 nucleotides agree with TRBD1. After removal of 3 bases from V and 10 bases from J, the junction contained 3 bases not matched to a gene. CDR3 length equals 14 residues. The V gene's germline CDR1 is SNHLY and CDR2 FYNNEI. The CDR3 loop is CASSDGTGGRKLFF. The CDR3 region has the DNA TGTGCCAGCAGTGATGGGACAGGGGGCAGAAAACTGTTTTTT.

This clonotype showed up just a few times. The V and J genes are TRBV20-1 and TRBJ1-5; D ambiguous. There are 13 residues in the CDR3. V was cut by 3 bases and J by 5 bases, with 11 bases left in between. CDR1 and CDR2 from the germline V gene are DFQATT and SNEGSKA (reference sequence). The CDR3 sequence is CSASDSRDQPQHF. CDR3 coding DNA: TGCAGTGCTAGCGATTCACGGGATCAGCCCCAGCATTTT.

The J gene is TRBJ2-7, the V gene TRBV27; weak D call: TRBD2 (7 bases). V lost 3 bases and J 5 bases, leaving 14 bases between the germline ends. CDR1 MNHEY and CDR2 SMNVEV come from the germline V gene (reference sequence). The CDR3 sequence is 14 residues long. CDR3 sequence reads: CASSFGGAGNEQYF. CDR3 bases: TGTGCCAGCAGTTTTGGGGGGGCTGGCAACGAGCAGTACTTC.

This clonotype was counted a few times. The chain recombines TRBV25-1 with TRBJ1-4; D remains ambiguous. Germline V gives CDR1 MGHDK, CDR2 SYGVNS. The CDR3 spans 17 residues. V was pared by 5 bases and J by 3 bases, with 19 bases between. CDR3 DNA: TGTGCCAGCAGTTACCGGGCGGAATACGTATCTAATGAAAAACTGTTTTTT. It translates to CASSYRAEYVSNEKLFF. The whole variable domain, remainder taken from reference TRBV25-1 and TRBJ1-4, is EADIYQTPRYLVIGTGKKITLECSQTMGHDKMYWYQQDPGMELHLIHYSYGVNSTEKGDLSSESTVSRIRTEHFPLTLESARPSHTSQYLCASSYRAEYVSNEKLFFGSGTQLSVL.

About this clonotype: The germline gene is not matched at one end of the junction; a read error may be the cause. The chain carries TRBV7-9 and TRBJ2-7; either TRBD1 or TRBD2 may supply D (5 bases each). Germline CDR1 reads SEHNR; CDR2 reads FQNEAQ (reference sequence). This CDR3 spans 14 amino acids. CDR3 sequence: CASSYGASSCEQYF. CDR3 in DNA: TGTGCCAGCAGCTACGGGGCAAGCTCCTGCGAGCAGTACTTC.

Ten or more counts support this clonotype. In DNA, the CDR3 is TGTGCCATCAGTGGACAGCTTCAAGAGACCCAGTACTTC. Its translation: CAISGQLQETQYF. This chain connects TRBV10-3 to TRBJ2-5; weak D call: TRBD1 (5 bases). The germline CDR1 and CDR2 sequences are ENHRY and SYGVKD. This CDR3 comprises 13 residues. V shed 4 bases and J shed 2 bases, with 8 bases lying between them.

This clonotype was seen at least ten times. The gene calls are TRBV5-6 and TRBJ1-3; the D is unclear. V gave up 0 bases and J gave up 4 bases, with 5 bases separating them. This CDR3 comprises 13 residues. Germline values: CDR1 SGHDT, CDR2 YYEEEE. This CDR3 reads CASSLGLGNTIYF. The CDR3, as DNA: TGTGCCAGCAGCTTGGGTTTGGGAAACACCATATATTTT. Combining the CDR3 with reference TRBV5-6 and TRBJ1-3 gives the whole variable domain DAGVTQSPTHLIKTRGQQVTLRCSPKSGHDTVSWYQQALGQGPQFIFQYYEEEERQRGNFPDRFSGHQFPNYSSELNVNALLLGDSALYLCASSLGLGNTIYFGEGSWLTVV.

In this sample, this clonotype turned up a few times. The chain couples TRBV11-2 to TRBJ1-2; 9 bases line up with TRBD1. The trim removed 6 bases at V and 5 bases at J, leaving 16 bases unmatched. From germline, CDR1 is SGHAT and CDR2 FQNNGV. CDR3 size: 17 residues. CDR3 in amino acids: CASRRGTGRVTSYGYTF. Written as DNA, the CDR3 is TGTGCCAGCAGGCGTGGGACAGGGAGAGTAACATCATATGGCTACACCTTC. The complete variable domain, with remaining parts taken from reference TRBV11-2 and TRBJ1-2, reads EAGVAQSPRYKIIEKRQSVAFWCNPISGHATLYWYQQILGQGPKLLIQFQNNGVVDDSQLPKDRFSAERLKGVDSTLKIQPAKLEDSAVYLCASRRGTGRVTSYGYTFGSGTRLTVV.